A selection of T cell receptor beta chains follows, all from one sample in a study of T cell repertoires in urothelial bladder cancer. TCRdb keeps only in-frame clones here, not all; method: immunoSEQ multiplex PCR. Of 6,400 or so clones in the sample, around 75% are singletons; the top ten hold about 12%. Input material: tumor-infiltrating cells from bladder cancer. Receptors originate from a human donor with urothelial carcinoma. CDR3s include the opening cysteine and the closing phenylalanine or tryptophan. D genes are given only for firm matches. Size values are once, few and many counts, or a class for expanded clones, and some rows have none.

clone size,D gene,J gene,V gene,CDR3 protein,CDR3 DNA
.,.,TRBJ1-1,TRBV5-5,CASSRDSHTEAFF,TGTGCCAGCAGCCGTGACAGCCACACTGAAGCTTTCTTT
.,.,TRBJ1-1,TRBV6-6,CASSYREANTEAFF,TGTGCCAGCAGTTACAGGGAGGCAAACACTGAAGCTTTCTTT
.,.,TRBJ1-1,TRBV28,CASSLSGQGIRNTEAFF,TGTGCCAGCAGTTTATCGGGGCAGGGGATTCGGAACACTGAAGCTTTCTTT
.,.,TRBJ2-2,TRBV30,CAWTDKNTGELFF,TGTGCCTGGACAGACAAGAACACCGGGGAGCTGTTTTTT
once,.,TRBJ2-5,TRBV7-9,CASSLARRGRGETQYF,TGTGCCAGCAGCTTAGCGCGCCGGGGGCGGGGTGAGACCCAGTACTTC
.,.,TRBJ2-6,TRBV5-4,CASSLTGPSSGANVLTF,TGTGCCAGCAGCTTAACAGGTCCTTCCTCTGGGGCCAACGTCCTGACTTTC
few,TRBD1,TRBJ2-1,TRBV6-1,CASSDRGPNEQFF,TGTGCCAGCAGCGACAGGGGACCCAATGAGCAGTTCTTC
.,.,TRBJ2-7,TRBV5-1,CASSLEGGEQYF,TGCGCCAGCAGCTTGGAGGGGGGCGAGCAGTACTTC
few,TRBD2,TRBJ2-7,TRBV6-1,CASSDPGGGSYEQYF,TGTGCCAGCAGTGACCCCGGCGGGGGGTCTTACGAGCAGTACTTC
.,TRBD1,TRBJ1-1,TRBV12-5,CASGSRGGTGLGTEAFF,TGTGCTAGTGGTTCACGCGGGGGGACAGGGCTAGGCACTGAAGCTTTCTTT
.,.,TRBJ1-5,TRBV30,CAWSPVGNQPQHF,TGTGCCTGGAGCCCCGTGGGCAATCAGCCCCAGCATTTT
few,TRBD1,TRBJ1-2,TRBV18,CASSPPGQDYGYTF,TGTGCCAGCTCACCACCTGGACAGGACTATGGCTACACCTTC
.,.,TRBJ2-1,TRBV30,CAWSVWINEQFF,TGTGCCTGGAGTGTATGGATAAATGAGCAGTTCTTC
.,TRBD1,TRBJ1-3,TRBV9,CASSPREGAGESGNTIYF,TGTGCCAGCAGCCCCCGAGAGGGGGCCGGGGAATCTGGAAACACCATATATTTT
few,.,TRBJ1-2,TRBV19,CASSDQIHSYGYTF,TGTGCCAGTAGTGACCAGATTCACAGCTATGGCTACACCTTC
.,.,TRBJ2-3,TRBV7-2,CASSFRADTQYF,TGTGCCAGCAGCTTTCGAGCAGATACGCAGTATTTT
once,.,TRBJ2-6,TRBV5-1,CASSLTGTTGANVLTF,TGCGCCAGCAGCTTGACCGGGACGACTGGGGCCAACGTCCTGACTTTC
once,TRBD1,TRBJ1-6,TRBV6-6,CASSSGGNSPLHF,TGTGCCAGCAGTTCAGGGGGTAATTCACCCCTCCACTTT
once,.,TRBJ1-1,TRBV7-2,CASSLGRAPFGTEAFF,TGTGCCAGCAGCTTAGGGAGGGCCCCCTTTGGGACTGAAGCTTTCTTT
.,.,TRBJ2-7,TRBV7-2,CASSLGRVYEQYF,TGTGCCAGCAGCTTAGGGCGGGTCTACGAGCAGTACTTC
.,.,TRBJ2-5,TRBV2,CASRRGGVRQETQYF,TGTGCCAGCAGGAGGGGTGGGGTACGTCAAGAGACCCAGTACTTC
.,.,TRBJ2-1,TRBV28,CATTTRSSYNEQFF,TGTGCCACCACGACCCGCAGCTCCTACAATGAGCAGTTCTTC
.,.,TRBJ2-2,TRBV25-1,CASSEPEDTGELFF,TGTGCCAGCAGTGAGCCTGAGGACACCGGGGAGCTGTTTTTT
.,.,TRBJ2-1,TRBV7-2,CASSRGYYNEQFF,TGTGCCAGCAGCCGGGGATATTACAATGAGCAGTTCTTC
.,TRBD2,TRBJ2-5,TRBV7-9,CASSSSGGGETQYF,TGTGCCAGCAGCTCAAGCGGGGGCGGAGAGACCCAGTACTTC
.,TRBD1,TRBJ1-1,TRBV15,CATSRDRGGTGGTEAFF,TGTGCCACCAGCAGAGATCGGGGCGGGACAGGGGGGACTGAAGCTTTCTTT
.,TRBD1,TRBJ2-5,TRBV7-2,CASGNNRGLVETQYF,TGTGCCAGCGGCAACAACAGGGGTTTGGTAGAGACCCAGTACTTC